This passage covers 23 T cell receptor beta chains from one sample sequenced in a study of immune evolution from preneoplasia to lung adenocarcinoma (dated by TCRdb to about 2021). Library generation was performed with the immunoSEQ multiplex PCR assay. TCRdb holds this immuneACCESS table with in-frame rearrangements only. Some clones are missing; in checked studies, unresolved V genes explain under half, and the rest has no known cause. Present in this sample are under 7,000 clones, roughly three quarters of which were seen just once. The top ten constitute about 5.5% of the sample. The sample was FFPE invasive lung adenocarcinoma tissue. The sample's cell subset or site label, decoded: frankly invasive lung adenocarcinoma (ADC). The receptors were sampled from a person aged 50 to 59 with lung adenocarcinoma.

This clone was seen a handful of times. The genes are TRBV13 and TRBJ1-2; D might be TRBD1 (5 bases). Germline CDR1 reads PRHDT; CDR2 reads FYEKMQ (reference sequence). V was pared by 5 bases and J by 8 bases, with 18 bases between. The length of the CDR3 is 14 residues. CDR3 protein: CASSVRVLPGGYTF. The DNA for the CDR3 is TGTGCCAGCAGCGTCAGGGTTCTGCCGGGGGGCTACACCTTC. Full variable domain (outside the CDR3, taken from reference TRBV13 and TRBJ1-2): AAGVIQSPRHLIKEKRETATLKCYPIPRHDTVYWYQQGPGQDPQFLISFYEKMQSDKGSIPDRFSAQQFSDYHSELNMSSLELGDSALYFCASSVRVLPGGYTFGSGTRLTVV.

The V and J genes are TRBV18 and TRBJ1-1; D is perhaps TRBD1 (5 bases). CDR1 and CDR2 from the germline V gene are KGHSH and LQKENI. The germline V and J ends were trimmed by 0 bases and 8 bases, with 7 bases remaining between them. The CDR3 has 12 residues. DNA of the CDR3: TGTGCCAGCTCACCACCGCAGGGAGAAGCTTTCTTT. This translates into CASSPPQGEAFF. Variable domain in full (rest from reference TRBV18 and TRBJ1-1): NAGVMQNPRHLVRRRGQEARLRCSPMKGHSHVYWYRQLPEEGLKFMVYLQKENIIDESGMPKERFSAEFPKEGPSILRIQQVVRGDSAAYFCASSPPQGEAFFGQGTRLTVV.

The J gene is TRBJ2-7, the V gene TRBV7-8; the D is unclear. V was pared by 6 bases and J by 2 bases, with 11 bases between. Germline values: CDR1 SGHVS, CDR2 FQNEAQ. The CDR3 is 13 residues long. Here the CDR3 reads CASRPTQTYEQYF. The CDR3 nucleotides are TGTGCCAGCAGACCCACACAGACCTACGAGCAGTACTTC. The full variable domain, in which reference TRBV7-8 and TRBJ2-7 provide the parts outside the CDR3, is GAGVSQSPRYKVAKRGQDVALRCDPISGHVSLFWYQQALGQGPEFLTYFQNEAQLDKSGLPSDRFFAERPEGSVSTLKIQRTQQEDSAVYLCASRPTQTYEQYFGPGTRLTVT.

V gene TRBV28 combines with J gene TRBJ2-5; D remains unclear. Trimming left V 6 bases short and J 2 bases short, with 7 bases between. This CDR3 has 12 residues. CDR1 is MDHEN, CDR2 SYDVKM, per germline. The CDR3 region is CASRRTQETQYF. DNA of the CDR3: TGTGCCAGCAGGCGTACACAAGAGACCCAGTACTTC. Together with reference TRBV28 and TRBJ2-5, the CDR3 gives the full variable domain: DVKVTQSSRYLVKRTGEKVFLECVQDMDHENMFWYRQDPGLGLRLIYFSYDVKMKEKGDIPEGYSVSREKKERFSLILESASTNQTSMYLCASRRTQETQYFGPGTRLLVL.

This clone was counted between two and nine times. This chain connects TRBV7-9 to TRBJ2-7; 7 bases match TRBD1. CDR3 length equals 13 residues. Losses at the gene ends were 4 bases for V and 13 bases for J; bases not matched to a gene: 13. Germline V gene data show CDR1 as SEHNR and CDR2 as FQNEAQ (reference sequence). CDR3 DNA: TGTGCCAGCAGCTCAGGACAGGCCGGGGTCGGTTACTTC. It is translated as CASSSGQAGVGYF.

This chain joins TRBV5-4 and TRBJ2-1, with D perhaps TRBD2 (5 bases). CDR3 length: 15 residues. Germline V gene sequence: CDR1 SGHNT, CDR2 YYREEE (reference sequence). V was cut by 4 bases and J by 1 base, with 12 bases left in between. Written as DNA, the CDR3 is TGTGCCAGCAGCCTGGGAGCGGTTTCCTACAATGAGCAGTTCTTC. The encoded protein is CASSLGAVSYNEQFF.

V is TRBV5-1 and J is TRBJ2-1; D is undetermined. Germline V gene data show CDR1 as SGHRS and CDR2 as YFSETQ. The CDR3 has 14 residues. Between the trimmed V and J ends, which lost 0 bases and 2 bases, there was a span of 6 bases. CDR3 nucleotide sequence: TGCGCCAGCAGCTTGGTTGGGGCCTACAATGAGCAGTTCTTC. Encoded protein: CASSLVGAYNEQFF.

The V and J genes are TRBV16 and TRBJ2-1; TRBD2 matches at 10 bases. Trimming cost V 4 bases and J 2 bases; bases outside gene matches: 11. This CDR3 contains 18 residues. Germline CDR1 and CDR2: KGHSY and FQNENV. The CDR3 loop is CASSPTLLSGRTYNEQFF. The CDR3 nucleotides are TGTGCCAGCAGCCCTACTTTACTTAGCGGGAGGACCTACAATGAGCAGTTCTTC.

The chain links TRBV6-6 to TRBJ1-1; TRBD1 is a possible D gene (5 bases). Per germline, CDR1 MNHNY and CDR2 SVGAGI (reference sequence). V was pared by 6 bases and J by 7 bases, with 15 bases between. The CDR3 totals 13 residues. The CDR3 protein is CASRGEGYGEAFF. Here the CDR3 DNA reads TGTGCCAGCAGGGGGGAGGGTTATGGTGAAGCTTTCTTT.

The chain combines TRBV28 with TRBJ1-5, with TRBD1 identical over 11 bases. CDR1 is MDHEN, CDR2 SYDVKM, per germline. The junction had 3 bases not matched to a gene; V was cut back by 6 bases and J by 2 bases. The CDR3 loop spans 15 amino acids. The CDR3, as DNA: TGTGCCAGCAGCCGGACAGGGGGCGGCAATCAGCCCCAGCATTTT. Translating gives CASSRTGGGNQPQHF.

The chain recombines TRBV18 with TRBJ2-1; 9 bases align to TRBD2. The V gene's germline CDR1 is KGHSH and CDR2 LQKENI. Trimming cost V 2 bases and J 0 bases; bases outside gene matches: 11. The CDR3 is 19 residues long. The CDR3 nucleotides are TGTGCCAGCTCACCAACTAGCGGGTGGGGTGCCAGCTCCTACAATGAGCAGTTCTTC. It is translated as CASSPTSGWGASSYNEQFF.

The gene calls are TRBV6-5 and TRBJ2-7; 7 nucleotides line up with TRBD1. CDR1 MNHEY and CDR2 SVGAGI come from the germline V gene. The CDR3 is 15 residues long. Trimming took 6 bases from V and 0 from J; bases not matched to a gene: 8. The CDR3 region is CASRKDRDPSYEQYF. CDR3 in DNA: TGTGCCAGCAGAAAAGACAGGGATCCCTCCTACGAGCAGTACTTC.

This sequence joins TRBV2 and TRBJ2-1; 9 positions match TRBD2. Germline-derived CDR1 and CDR2 are SNHLY and FYNNEI. Losses at the gene ends were 7 bases for V and 10 bases for J; bases not matched to a gene: 14. The CDR3 spans 15 residues. CDR3 protein: CASNPREGLSREQFF. The CDR3 nucleotides read TGTGCCAGCAACCCGCGGGAGGGCCTATCTCGAGAGCAGTTCTTC.

The rearrangement uses TRBV2 and TRBJ2-3; D is ambiguous. Germline CDR1 reads SNHLY; CDR2 reads FYNNEI. The V and J ends lost 7 bases and 3 bases respectively, with 11 bases between them. The CDR3 runs 13 residues. The CDR3 loop reads CASNPRATDTQYF. DNA of the CDR3: TGTGCCAGCAATCCCCGAGCGACAGATACGCAGTATTTT.

The chain joins TRBV5-6 to TRBJ1-2, with TRBD1 matching over 8 bases. Trimming at V came to 3 bases and at J to 6 bases, leaving 10 bases not matched to a gene. Per the germline V gene, CDR1 is SGHDT and CDR2 is YYEEEE. CDR3 length equals 15 residues. The CDR3 DNA sequence: TGTGCCAGCAGCTCCTTGGACAGGGATGTCAATGGCTACACCTTC. Protein product: CASSSLDRDVNGYTF.

V and J are TRBV4-2 and TRBJ2-1; 10 nucleotides agree with TRBD2. This CDR3 is 17 amino acids long. Trimming removed 1 base from V and 4 bases from J; junction bases left unmatched: 7. Germline V gene lookup returns CDR1 LGHNA and CDR2 YNFKEQ. In DNA form, the CDR3 reads TGTGCCAGCAGCCAAGGAGAAGCGGGAGGGAGGTACAATGAGCAGTTCTTC. Translation: CASSQGEAGGRYNEQFF.

The chain carries TRBV28 and TRBJ1-2, with TRBD1 as a possible D gene (5 bases). The CDR3 runs to 14 residues. The V and J ends lost 6 bases and 8 bases respectively, with 19 bases between them. Germline V gene sequence: CDR1 MDHEN, CDR2 SYDVKM. Here the CDR3 reads CASSLVGGARGYTF. DNA for the CDR3: TGTGCCAGCAGCCTGGTAGGAGGGGCGCGAGGCTACACCTTC.

As DNA, the CDR3 is TGTGCCGGGGGGGACAGGGCCTCCCAGCCCCAGCATTTT. Translating gives CAGGDRASQPQHF. The chain recombines TRBV6-1 with TRBJ1-5; 9 nucleotides agree with TRBD1. Germline values: CDR1 MNHNS, CDR2 SASEGT. V shed 11 bases and J 7 bases; nucleotides not matched to a gene: 9. This CDR3 has 13 amino acids.

The genes are TRBV18 and TRBJ2-5; D remains unclear. Germline CDR1 reads KGHSH; CDR2 reads LQKENI. This CDR3 is built from 13 residues. The V gene lost 0 bases and the J gene lost 2 bases, with 4 bases spanning the gap. The CDR3 region has the DNA TGTGCCAGCTCACCACCGGGTCAAGAGACCCAGTACTTC. Encoded protein: CASSPPGQETQYF.

The genes are TRBV6-1 and TRBJ2-1, with 15 bases identical to TRBD2. The J segment lost 7 bases and the V segment lost 6 bases, leaving 4 bases of the junction unmatched. Germline V CDR1 and CDR2: MNHNS, SASEGT. There are 15 residues in the CDR3. The CDR3 bases are TGTGCCAGCAGCAAGGGACTAGCGGGAGGAAATGAGCAGTTCTTC. Its translation is CASSKGLAGGNEQFF.

The rearrangement links TRBV2 to TRBJ2-7, with D maybe TRBD1 (5 bases). CDR1 is SNHLY, CDR2 FYNNEI, per germline. V was cut by 8 bases and J by 3 bases, with 8 bases left in between. This CDR3 comprises 11 residues. The CDR3 nucleotides are TGTGCCAGCGACAGAGGCTACGAGCAGTACTTC. It is translated as CASDRGYEQYF.

The chain links TRBV2 to TRBJ2-1, with D hard to call. This CDR3 spans 12 amino acids. Germline CDR1 is SNHLY and CDR2 is FYNNEI. V lost 5 bases, J lost 9 bases, and 11 bases lay in between. In DNA, the CDR3 is TGTGCCAGCAGTTATGTAGAGATTGAGCAGTTCTTC. Translated, it gives CASSYVEIEQFF. The full variable domain, its missing parts supplied by reference TRBV2 and TRBJ2-1, is EPEVTQTPSHQVTQMGQEVILRCVPISNHLYFYWYRQILGQKVEFLVSFYNNEISEKSEIFDDQFSVERPDGSNFTLKIRSTKLEDSAMYFCASSYVEIEQFFGPGTRLTVL.

The rearrangement uses TRBV9 and TRBJ2-3, with TRBD1 matching 10 bases. V lost 1 base to trimming and J lost 7 bases; unmatched junction nucleotides: 9. The CDR3 contains 16 residues. Germline V gene data show CDR1 as SGDLS and CDR2 as YYNGEE. The DNA of the CDR3 is TGTGCCAGCAGCGTATCCGGGACAGGGGATATATATACGCAGTATTTT. It yields the protein CASSVSGTGDIYTQYF.